This TCR beta chain emerged from a study of cytomegalovirus exposure and HLA in healthy donors. Overall study: Unique TCRs from HLA-typed donors, 75 million to 100 million of them, were held in an early data release. Study conclusions and caveats: DRB1 showed the most TCR associations and HLA-C the fewest in a later analysis, as rates varied by HLA locus. Some V segments, TRBV6-2 and TRBV6-3 among them, were indistinguishable and were therefore excluded.

Turning to this clone: Its target is unknown.

It was with 60 Vbeta and 13 Jbeta primers that the PCR ran. TCRdb's copy holds only in-frame clones and misses some; the assay was immunoSEQ multiplex PCR. The sample contains hundreds of thousands of clones, roughly 73% of which appear only once. CDR3 size: 13 residues. CDR1 is MNHEY and CDR2 is SMNVEV in the germline V gene (reference sequence). Trimming took 6 bases from V and 1 from J, leaving 9 bases between them. The V call is TRBV27, the J call TRBJ1-1; no firm D call. The origin of this receptor is a boy aged 5 to 17 in good health and CMV-seronegative. Specimen: PBMCs. As DNA, the CDR3 is TGTGCCAGCAGCTTCGGGGAGAACACTGAAGCTTTCTTT. It yields the protein CASSFGENTEAFF.